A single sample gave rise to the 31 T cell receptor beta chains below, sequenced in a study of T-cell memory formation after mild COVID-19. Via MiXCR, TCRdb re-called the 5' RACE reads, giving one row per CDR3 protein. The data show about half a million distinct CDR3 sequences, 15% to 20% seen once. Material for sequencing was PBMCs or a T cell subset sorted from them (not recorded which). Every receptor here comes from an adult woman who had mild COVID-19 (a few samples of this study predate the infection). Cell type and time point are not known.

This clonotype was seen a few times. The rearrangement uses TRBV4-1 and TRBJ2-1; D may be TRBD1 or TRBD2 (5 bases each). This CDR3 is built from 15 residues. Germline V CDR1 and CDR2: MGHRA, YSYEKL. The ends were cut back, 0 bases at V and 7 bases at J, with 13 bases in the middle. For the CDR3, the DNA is TGCGCCAGCAGCCAAGAGCTAGGGACGGGTAATGAGCAGTTCTTC. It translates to CASSQELGTGNEQFF.

The CDR3: CASSYWLTGGNNEQFF. CDR3 bases: TGTGCCAGCAGTTACTGGCTAACGGGAGGCAACAATGAGCAGTTCTTC. V usage is TRBV6-5 and J usage is TRBJ2-1; 7 bases map to TRBD2. The length of the CDR3 is 16 residues. Germline CDR1 MNHEY, CDR2 SVGAGI. V shed 1 base, J shed 5 bases, and the junction held 8 bases outside the gene matches.

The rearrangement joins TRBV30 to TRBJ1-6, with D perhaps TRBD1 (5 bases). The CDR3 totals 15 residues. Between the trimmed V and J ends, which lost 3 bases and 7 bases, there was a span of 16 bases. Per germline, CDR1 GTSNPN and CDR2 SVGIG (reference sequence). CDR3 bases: TGTGCCTGGAGCGGGGTGGGCCGGGGGAATTCACCCCTCCACTTT. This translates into CAWSGVGRGNSPLHF.

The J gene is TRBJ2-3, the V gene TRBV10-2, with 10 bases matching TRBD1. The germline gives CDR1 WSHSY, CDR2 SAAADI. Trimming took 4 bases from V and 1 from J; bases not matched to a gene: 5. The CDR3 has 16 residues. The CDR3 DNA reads TGCGCCAGCAGTGGGCCGGGGACAGGGGGCACAGATACGCAGTATTTT. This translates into CASSGPGTGGTDTQYF.

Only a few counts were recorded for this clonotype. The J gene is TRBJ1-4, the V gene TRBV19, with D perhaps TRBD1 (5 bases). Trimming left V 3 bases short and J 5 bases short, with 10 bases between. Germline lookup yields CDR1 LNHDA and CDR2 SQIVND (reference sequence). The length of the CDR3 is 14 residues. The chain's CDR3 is CASSIWGKNEKLFF. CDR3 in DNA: TGTGCCAGTAGTATTTGGGGGAAGAATGAAAAACTGTTTTTT. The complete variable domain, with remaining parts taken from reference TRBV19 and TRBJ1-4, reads DGGITQSPKYLFRKEGQNVTLSCEQNLNHDAMYWYRQDPGQGLRLIYYSQIVNDFQKGDIAEGYSVSREKKESFPLTVTSAQKNPTAFYLCASSIWGKNEKLFFGSGTQLSVL.

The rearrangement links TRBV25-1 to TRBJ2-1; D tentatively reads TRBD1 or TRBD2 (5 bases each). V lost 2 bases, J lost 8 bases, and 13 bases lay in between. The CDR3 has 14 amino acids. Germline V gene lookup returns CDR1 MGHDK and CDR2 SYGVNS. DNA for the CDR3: TGTGCCAGCAGTGAAACCCTTAGAGGGGATGAGCAGTTCTTC. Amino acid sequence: CASSETLRGDEQFF.

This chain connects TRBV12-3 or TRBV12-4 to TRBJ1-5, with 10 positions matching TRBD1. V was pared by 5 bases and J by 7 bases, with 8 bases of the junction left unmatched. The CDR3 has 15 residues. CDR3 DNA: TGTGCCAGCAGTGGGGGGGACAGGGGCGGGCAGCCCCAGCATTTT. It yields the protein CASSGGDRGGQPQHF.

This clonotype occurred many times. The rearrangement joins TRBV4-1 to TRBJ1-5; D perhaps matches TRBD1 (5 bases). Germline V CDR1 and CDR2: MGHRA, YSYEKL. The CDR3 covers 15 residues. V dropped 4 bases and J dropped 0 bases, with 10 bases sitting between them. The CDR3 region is CASSPGGTSNQPQHF. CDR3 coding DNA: TGCGCCAGCAGCCCAGGCGGGACTAGCAATCAGCCCCAGCATTTT.

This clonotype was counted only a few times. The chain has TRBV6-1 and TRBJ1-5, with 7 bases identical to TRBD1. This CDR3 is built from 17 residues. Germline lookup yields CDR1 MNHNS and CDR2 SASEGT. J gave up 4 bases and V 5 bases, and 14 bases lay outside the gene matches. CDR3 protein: CASSSESNRGWNQPQHF. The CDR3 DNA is TGTGCCAGCAGTAGTGAATCAAACAGGGGCTGGAATCAGCCCCAGCATTTT.

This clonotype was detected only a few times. CDR3: CSASLGHSNQPQHF. The CDR3 bases are TGCAGTGCTAGCCTGGGGCATAGCAATCAGCCCCAGCATTTT. The chain joins TRBV20-1 to TRBJ1-5; maybe TRBD1 (5 bases). The CDR3 extends over 14 amino acids. Germline lookup yields CDR1 DFQATT and CDR2 SNEGSKA (reference sequence). V was pared by 3 bases and J by 0 bases, with 9 bases between.

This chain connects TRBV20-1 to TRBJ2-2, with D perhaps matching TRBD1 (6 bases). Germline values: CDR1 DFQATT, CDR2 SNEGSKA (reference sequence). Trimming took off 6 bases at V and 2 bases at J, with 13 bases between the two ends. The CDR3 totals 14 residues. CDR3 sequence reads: CSALTGSNTGELFF. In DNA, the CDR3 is TGCAGTGCCTTGACAGGATCCAACACCGGGGAGCTGTTTTTT.

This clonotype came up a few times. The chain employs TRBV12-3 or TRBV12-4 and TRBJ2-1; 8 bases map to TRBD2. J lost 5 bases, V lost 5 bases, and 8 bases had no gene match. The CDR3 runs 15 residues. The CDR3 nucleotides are TGTGCCAGCAGTCACGGGGGGGCCCGGGACAATGAGCAGTTCTTC. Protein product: CASSHGGARDNEQFF.

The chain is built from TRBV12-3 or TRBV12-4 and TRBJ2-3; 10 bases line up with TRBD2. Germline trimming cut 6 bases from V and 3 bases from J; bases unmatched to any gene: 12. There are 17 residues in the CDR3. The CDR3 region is CASSSTRSSGGTDTQYF. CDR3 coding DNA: TGTGCCAGCAGCTCTACCAGGTCTAGCGGGGGAACAGATACGCAGTATTTT.

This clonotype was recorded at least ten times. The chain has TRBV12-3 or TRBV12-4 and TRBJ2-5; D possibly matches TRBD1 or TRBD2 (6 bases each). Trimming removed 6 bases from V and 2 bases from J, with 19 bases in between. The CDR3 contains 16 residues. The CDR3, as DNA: TGTGCCAGCAGCTCTACACAGGGAGGATGGCAAGAGACCCAGTACTTC. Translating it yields CASSSTQGGWQETQYF.

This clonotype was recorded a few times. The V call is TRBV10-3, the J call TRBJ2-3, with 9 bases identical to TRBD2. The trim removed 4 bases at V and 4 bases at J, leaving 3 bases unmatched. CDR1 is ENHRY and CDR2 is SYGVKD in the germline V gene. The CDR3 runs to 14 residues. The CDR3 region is CAISGGRVADTQYF. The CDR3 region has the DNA TGTGCCATCAGTGGCGGGAGGGTCGCAGATACGCAGTATTTT.

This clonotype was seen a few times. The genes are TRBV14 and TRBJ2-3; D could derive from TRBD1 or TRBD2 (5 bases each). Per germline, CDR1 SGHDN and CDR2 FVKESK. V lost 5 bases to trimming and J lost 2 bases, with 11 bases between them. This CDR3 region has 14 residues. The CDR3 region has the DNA TGTGCCAGCAGCGGCCGGGACCACACAGATACGCAGTATTTT. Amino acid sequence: CASSGRDHTDTQYF.

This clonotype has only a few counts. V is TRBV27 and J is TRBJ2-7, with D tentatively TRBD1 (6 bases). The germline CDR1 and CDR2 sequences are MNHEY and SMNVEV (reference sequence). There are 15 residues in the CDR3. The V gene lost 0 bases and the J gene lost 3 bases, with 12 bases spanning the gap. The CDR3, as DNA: TGTGCCAGCAGTTTATCGGGTGGGACACTCTACGAGCAGTACTTC. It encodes CASSLSGGTLYEQYF.

CDR3 amino acids: CASSPNTAFNYGYTF. The CDR3 DNA follows: TGCGCCAGCAGCCCCAACACAGCGTTTAACTATGGCTACACCTTC. The chain combines TRBV5-1 with TRBJ1-2; D gene uncertain. CDR3 length equals 15 residues. Trimming took off 4 bases at V and 1 base at J, with 14 bases between the two ends. Germline lookup yields CDR1 SGHRS and CDR2 YFSETQ.

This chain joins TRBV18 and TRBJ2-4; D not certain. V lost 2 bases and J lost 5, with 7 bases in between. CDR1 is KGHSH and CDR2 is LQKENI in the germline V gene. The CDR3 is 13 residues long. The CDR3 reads CASSPGLQNIQYF. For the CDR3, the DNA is TGTGCCAGCTCACCAGGGTTGCAAAACATTCAGTACTTC.

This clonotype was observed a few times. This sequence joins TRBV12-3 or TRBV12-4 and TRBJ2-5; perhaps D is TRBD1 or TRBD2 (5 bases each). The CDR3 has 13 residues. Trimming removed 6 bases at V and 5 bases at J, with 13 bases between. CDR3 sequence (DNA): TGTGCCAGCAGCCAAATGAGGGGTGAGACCCAGTACTTC. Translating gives CASSQMRGETQYF.

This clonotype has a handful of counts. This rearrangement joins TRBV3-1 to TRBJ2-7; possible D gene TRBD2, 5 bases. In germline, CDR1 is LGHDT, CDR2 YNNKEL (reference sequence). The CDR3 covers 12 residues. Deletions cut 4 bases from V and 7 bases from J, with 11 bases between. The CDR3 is CASSRASGEQYF. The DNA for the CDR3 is TGTGCCAGCAGCCGTGCCTCGGGGGAGCAGTACTTC.

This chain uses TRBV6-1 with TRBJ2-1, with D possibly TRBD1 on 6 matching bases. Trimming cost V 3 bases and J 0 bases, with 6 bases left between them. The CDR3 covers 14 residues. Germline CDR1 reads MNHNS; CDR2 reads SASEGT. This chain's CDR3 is CASSDRGSYNEQFF. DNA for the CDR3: TGTGCCAGCAGTGACAGGGGCTCCTACAATGAGCAGTTCTTC.

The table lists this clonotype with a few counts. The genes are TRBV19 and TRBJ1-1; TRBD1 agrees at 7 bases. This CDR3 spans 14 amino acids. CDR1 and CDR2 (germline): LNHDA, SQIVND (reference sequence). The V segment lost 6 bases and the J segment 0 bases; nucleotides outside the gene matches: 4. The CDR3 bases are TGTGCCAGTAGGACAGGGCCTATGAACACTGAAGCTTTCTTT. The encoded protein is CASRTGPMNTEAFF.

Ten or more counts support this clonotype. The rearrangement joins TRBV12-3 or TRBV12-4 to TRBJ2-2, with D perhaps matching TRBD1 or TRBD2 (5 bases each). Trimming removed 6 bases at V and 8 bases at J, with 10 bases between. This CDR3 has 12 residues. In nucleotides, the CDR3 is TGTGCCAGCAGCCCCGGGACGGGGGAGCTGTTTTTT. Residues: CASSPGTGELFF.

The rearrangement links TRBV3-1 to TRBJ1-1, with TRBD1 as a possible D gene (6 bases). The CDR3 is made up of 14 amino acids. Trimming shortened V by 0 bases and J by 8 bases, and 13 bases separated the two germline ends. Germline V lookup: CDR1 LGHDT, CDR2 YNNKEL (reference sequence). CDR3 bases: TGTGCCAGCAGCCAAGAACCCCCCGGGGGCGAAGCTTTCTTT. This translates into CASSQEPPGGEAFF. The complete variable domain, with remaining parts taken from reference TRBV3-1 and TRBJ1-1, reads DTAVSQTPKYLVTQMGNDKSIKCEQNLGHDTMYWYKQDSKKFLKIMFSYNNKELIINETVPNRFSPKSPDKAHLNLHINSLELGDSAVYFCASSQEPPGGEAFFGQGTRLTVV.

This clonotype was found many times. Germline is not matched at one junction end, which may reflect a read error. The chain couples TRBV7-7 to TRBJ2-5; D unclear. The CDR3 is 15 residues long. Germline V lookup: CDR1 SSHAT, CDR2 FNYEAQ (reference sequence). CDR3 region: CASSSFGRDSETQYF. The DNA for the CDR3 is TGTGCTAGCAGCTCTTTCGGCCGTGATTCGGAGACCCAGTACTTC.

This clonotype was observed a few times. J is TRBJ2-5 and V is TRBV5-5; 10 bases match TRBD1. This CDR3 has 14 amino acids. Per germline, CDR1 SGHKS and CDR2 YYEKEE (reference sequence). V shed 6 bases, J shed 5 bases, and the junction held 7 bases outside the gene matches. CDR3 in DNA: TGTGCCAGCACCCAAAGGACAGGGGGGGAGACCCAGTACTTC. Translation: CASTQRTGGETQYF.

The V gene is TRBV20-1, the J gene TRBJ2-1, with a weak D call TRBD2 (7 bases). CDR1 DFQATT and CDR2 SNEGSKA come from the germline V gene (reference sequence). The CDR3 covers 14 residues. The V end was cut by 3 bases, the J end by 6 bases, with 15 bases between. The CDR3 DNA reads TGCAGTGCTAGCTACAGGGCGGGAGCCAATGAGCAGTTCTTC. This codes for CSASYRAGANEQFF.

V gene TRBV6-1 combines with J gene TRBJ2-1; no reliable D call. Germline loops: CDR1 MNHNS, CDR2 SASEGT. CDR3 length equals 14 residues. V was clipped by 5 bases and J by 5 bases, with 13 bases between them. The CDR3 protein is CASSLILGNNEQFF. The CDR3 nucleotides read TGTGCCAGCAGTTTAATCCTGGGGAACAATGAGCAGTTCTTC.

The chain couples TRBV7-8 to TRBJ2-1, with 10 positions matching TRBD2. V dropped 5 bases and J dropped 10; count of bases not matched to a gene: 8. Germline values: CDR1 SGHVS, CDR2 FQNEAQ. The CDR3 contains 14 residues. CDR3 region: CASSHSGGSYEQFF. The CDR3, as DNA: TGTGCCAGCAGCCATAGCGGGGGGAGCTACGAGCAGTTCTTC.

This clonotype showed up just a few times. In DNA, the CDR3 is TGTGCCAGCAGTTCCATCGCCGGGATCTATGGCTACACCTTC. Encoded protein: CASSSIAGIYGYTF. This chain joins TRBV12-3 or TRBV12-4 and TRBJ1-2; D gene uncertain. Trimming pared 4 bases from V and 4 bases from J, leaving 13 bases between. This CDR3 region has 14 residues.